A selection of T cell receptor beta chains follows, all from one sample in a study of blood T cells in healthy people across ages. TCRdb reanalysed the 5' RACE reads using MiXCR and keeps one entry per CDR3 protein. Among about 940,000 distinct CDR3 sequences, roughly 48% were seen once, and the ten largest hold under 15%. Material: blood. Receptor source: a man between 25 and 39 years old in good health. CDR3s include the opening cysteine and the closing phenylalanine or tryptophan. A D gene is named only where the DNA matches it firmly. Clone size appears in some rows only: once, few, many, or a class for an expanded clone.

J: TRBJ2-5; D: .; V: TRBV5-1; size: many; DNA: TGCGCCAGCAGCGTTGACAGCACCCAAGAGACCCAGTACTTC; CDR3: CASSVDSTQETQYF
J: TRBJ2-5; D: TRBD2; V: TRBV20-1; size: .; DNA: TGCAGTGCTTCTCCCCTAGCGGGGATCAATGAGCAGTACTTC; CDR3: CSASPLAGINEQYF
J: TRBJ1-6; D: .; V: TRBV9; size: .; DNA: TGTGCCAGCAGCCCCCACAGAGAGTATAATTCACCCCTCCACTTT; CDR3: CASSPHREYNSPLHF
J: TRBJ2-4; D: TRBD2; V: TRBV20-1; size: few; DNA: TGCAGTGCCCCCCCGGGGGGCAAAAACATTCAGTACTTC; CDR3: CSAPPGGKNIQYF
J: TRBJ1-6; D: .; V: TRBV27; size: .; DNA: TGTGCCACCAGTCCAGGGAACTATAATCCACCCCTCCACTTT; CDR3: CATSPGNYNPPLHF
J: TRBJ2-5; D: TRBD1; V: TRBV5-1; size: .; DNA: TGCGCCAGCAGCCTACCGGGACAGAAATATCAGTACTTC; CDR3: CASSLPGQKYQYF
J: TRBJ2-1; D: .; V: TRBV7-2; size: .; DNA: TGTGCCAGCAGCGAACGGCCCAGAGGGCAGTTCTTC; CDR3: CASSERPRGQFF
J: TRBJ1-1; D: TRBD1; V: TRBV6-5; size: few; DNA: TGTGCCAGCAGTTACCCCAGTTTAGGGGGCCCTGAAGCTTTCTTT; CDR3: CASSYPSLGGPEAFF
J: TRBJ2-4; D: TRBD1; V: TRBV6-2/TRBV6-3; size: .; DNA: TGTGCCAGCAGTCTCCGGGACAGCGAAAAAAACATTCAGTACTTC; CDR3: CASSLRDSEKNIQYF
J: TRBJ2-4; D: .; V: TRBV6-2/TRBV6-3; size: .; DNA: TGTGCCAGCAGTTCCCAGACCCGACATAAAAACATTCAGTACTTC; CDR3: CASSSQTRHKNIQYF
J: TRBJ1-4; D: .; V: TRBV20-1; size: .; DNA: TGCAGTGCTAGCCCCGGGTGGGCTAATGAAAAACTGTTTTTT; CDR3: CSASPGWANEKLFF